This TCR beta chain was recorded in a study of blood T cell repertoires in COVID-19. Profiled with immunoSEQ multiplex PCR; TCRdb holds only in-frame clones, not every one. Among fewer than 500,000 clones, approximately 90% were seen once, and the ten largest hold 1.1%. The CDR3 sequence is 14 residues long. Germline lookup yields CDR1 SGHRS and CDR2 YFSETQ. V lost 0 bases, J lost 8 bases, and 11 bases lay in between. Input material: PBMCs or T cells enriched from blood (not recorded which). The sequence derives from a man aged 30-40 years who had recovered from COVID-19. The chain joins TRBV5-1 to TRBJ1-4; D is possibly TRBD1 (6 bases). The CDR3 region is CASSLDREGEKLFF. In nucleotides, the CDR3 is TGCGCCAGCAGCTTGGACAGGGAGGGGGAAAAACTGTTTTTT.